These T cell receptor beta chains were read from a single sample in a study of beta chain features in type 1 diabetes. The method was immunoSEQ multiplex PCR; TCRdb's version includes in-frame clones alone and lacks a portion of them. This sample has 330,000 or so clones; 12% to 15% occur once, and the top ten carry roughly 6.7%. Sequenced sample: central memory CD4+ T cells from blood. Source of these receptors: a man aged 25 to 40 in good health. Each CDR3 is given with its conserved first and last residue. Each record gives: J gene, V gene, CDR3 protein.

TRBJ2-1 TRBV7-2 CASSLSRLAGNEQFF
TRBJ1-1 TRBV2 CASSEGSWTEAFF
TRBJ2-5 TRBV19 CASSPQGGGETQYF
TRBJ2-3 TRBV5-1 CASSLFSSTDTQYF
TRBJ2-5 TRBV2 CASRLAGGGETQYF
TRBJ1-3 TRBV5-1 CASSLEQGDTIYF
TRBJ1-5 TRBV4-2 CASSRDRNQPQHF
TRBJ1-2 TRBV5-1 CASSEGSQRYTF
TRBJ2-7 TRBV7-2 CASSLVLAGGSSYEQYF
TRBJ1-2 TRBV16 CASSQSSVNYGYTF
TRBJ2-5 TRBV7-2 CASSVTTSGGTATQYF
TRBJ2-3 TRBV7-2 CASSSPGDTQYF
TRBJ2-5 TRBV15 CATSRDKETQYF
TRBJ2-3 TRBV7-3 CASSYGQVADTQYF
TRBJ1-2 TRBV5-4 CASSPTGDGYTF
TRBJ1-1 TRBV7-2 CASSLETGRTEAFF
TRBJ1-2 TRBV4-2 CASSQTSLYGYTF
TRBJ1-4 TRBV4-3 CASSQVTGPNEKLFF
TRBJ2-2 TRBV7-2 CASSLYGPANTGELFF
TRBJ2-3 TRBV10-3 CASGTAASTDTQYF
TRBJ2-4 TRBV7-7 CASSPRDSLAKNIQYF
TRBJ2-5 TRBV9 CASSLSGVETQYF
TRBJ2-3 TRBV12-5 CASGMWGTDTQYF
TRBJ2-3 TRBV18 CASSPRGLAGGLTDTQYF
TRBJ2-4 TRBV7-3 CASSSTDLKNIQYF
TRBJ1-2 TRBV9 CASSVFAGGYTF
TRBJ2-1 TRBV7-2 CASSFRTGRGNEQFF
TRBJ2-2 TRBV7-9 CASSLGIRRNTGELFF
TRBJ2-1 TRBV11-2 CASSLVRGLGVNEQFF
TRBJ1-2 TRBV7-3 CASSSSRNYGYTF
TRBJ1-6 TRBV9 CASSPHRGDNSPLHF
TRBJ1-3 TRBV11-2 CASSLADWGRSSSGNTIYF
TRBJ1-3 TRBV21-1 CASRDVKGQGASGNTIYF
TRBJ2-4 TRBV18 CASSPSGNIQYF
TRBJ1-5 TRBV10-3 CAISDSGNQPQHF
TRBJ2-7 TRBV6-1 CASGRGGAGAYEQYF
TRBJ2-5 TRBV7-9 CASSPSSGVGETQYF
TRBJ1-1 TRBV14 CASSHSGGGTEAFF
TRBJ2-5 TRBV7-7 CASSGWSSGGAKETQYF
TRBJ2-2 TRBV11-2 CASSWKGSTGELFF
TRBJ2-3 TRBV5-1 CASTTSGSRDTQYF
TRBJ2-3 TRBV11-2 CASSRTRSTDTQYF
TRBJ2-3 TRBV5-6 CASSPSGLAGTSTDTQYF
TRBJ1-4 TRBV19 CASSAHRGPGEKLFF
TRBJ1-5 TRBV19 CASSPRGAASNQPQHF
TRBJ2-3 TRBV30 CAWSVQGGTTDTQYF
TRBJ2-4 TRBV28 CASSPRAGRLGLGNIQYF
- TRBV10-3 CAIRGTGGTYEQYF
TRBJ1-5 TRBV9 CASSVLEESPQHF
TRBJ2-3 TRBV19 CASSITGQGAQDTQYF
TRBJ1-2 TRBV29-1 CSVDRQGEGHGYTF
TRBJ1-2 TRBV19 CASSDRAVDGYTF
TRBJ2-7 TRBV6-1 CASNRGEGSYEQYF
TRBJ2-7 TRBV7-9 CASSRDPAGYEQYF
TRBJ2-3 TRBV6-1 CASSEGVDTQYF
TRBJ2-3 TRBV4-1 CASSQDLYEGLLDTQYF
TRBJ2-1 TRBV12-5 CASGLALAGGDNEQFF